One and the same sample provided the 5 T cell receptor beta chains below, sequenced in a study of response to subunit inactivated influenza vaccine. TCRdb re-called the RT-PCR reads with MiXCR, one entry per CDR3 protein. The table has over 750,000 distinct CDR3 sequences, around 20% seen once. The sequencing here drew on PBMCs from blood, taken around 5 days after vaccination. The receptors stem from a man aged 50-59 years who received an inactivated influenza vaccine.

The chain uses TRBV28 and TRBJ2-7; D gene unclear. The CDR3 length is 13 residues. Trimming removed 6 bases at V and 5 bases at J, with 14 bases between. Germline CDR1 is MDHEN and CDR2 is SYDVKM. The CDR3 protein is CASRQFVAHEQYF. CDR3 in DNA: TGTGCCAGCAGACAGTTCGTTGCCCACGAGCAGTACTTC.

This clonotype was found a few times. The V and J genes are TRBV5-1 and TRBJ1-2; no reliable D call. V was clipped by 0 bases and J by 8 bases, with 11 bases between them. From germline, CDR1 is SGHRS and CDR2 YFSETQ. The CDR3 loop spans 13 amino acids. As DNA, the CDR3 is TGCGCCAGCAGCTTGGAACCGATTTGGGGCTACACCTTC. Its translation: CASSLEPIWGYTF.

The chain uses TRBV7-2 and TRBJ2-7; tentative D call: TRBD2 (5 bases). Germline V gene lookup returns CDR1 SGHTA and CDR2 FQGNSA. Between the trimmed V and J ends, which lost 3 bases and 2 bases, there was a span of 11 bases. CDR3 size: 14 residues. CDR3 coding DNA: TGTGCCAGCAGCTTCAGAGAGGGTGCCTACGAGCAGTACTTC. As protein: CASSFREGAYEQYF.

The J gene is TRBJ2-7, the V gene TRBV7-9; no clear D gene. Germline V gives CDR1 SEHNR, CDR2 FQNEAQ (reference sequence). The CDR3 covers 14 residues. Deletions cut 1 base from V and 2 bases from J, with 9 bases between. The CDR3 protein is CASSLVLEPYEQYF. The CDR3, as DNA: TGTGCCAGCAGCTTAGTACTGGAGCCCTACGAGCAGTACTTC.

The CDR3 sequence: CAWNRASPTEAFF. CDR3 in DNA: TGTGCCTGGAACCGGGCCTCCCCCACTGAAGCTTTCTTT. This chain uses TRBV30 with TRBJ1-1; D ambiguous. This CDR3 comprises 13 residues. CDR1 and CDR2 (germline): GTSNPN, SVGIG (reference sequence). V lost 4 bases and J 4 bases, leaving 13 bases between the germline ends.